These 26 T cell receptor beta chains share one sample of origin, sequenced in a study of cytomegalovirus exposure and HLA in healthy donors. With 60 Vbeta and 13 Jbeta primers, the PCR was carried out. Method: immunoSEQ multiplex PCR; TCRdb's copy keeps in-frame clones and lacks some. The repertoire consists of 100,000 or so clones, with under 80% occurring once and the leading ten covering 3.5% to 4%. The sequenced sample consisted of PBMCs. The receptors here all came from a woman aged 50 to 60 in good health and CMV-seropositive.

This chain uses TRBV6-1 with TRBJ2-7, with TRBD2 as a possible D gene (6 bases). The length of the CDR3 is 13 residues. The germline V gene has CDR1 MNHNS and CDR2 SASEGT. Between the trimmed V and J ends, which lost 4 bases and 4 bases, there was a span of 11 bases. CDR3 bases: TGTGCCAGCAGTGTAATTAGCGGTTACGAGCAGTACTTC. Translating gives CASSVISGYEQYF.

The chain carries TRBV19 and TRBJ2-7; 10 nucleotides line up with TRBD2. The junction had 17 bases not matched to a gene; V was cut back by 6 bases and J by 6 bases. The CDR3 totals 17 residues. Germline V gene data show CDR1 as LNHDA and CDR2 as SQIVND (reference sequence). CDR3 region: CASRPGTGGTSASEQYF. The CDR3 DNA reads TGTGCCAGTAGACCCGGGACAGGAGGGACTAGCGCCAGCGAGCAGTACTTC.

The V gene is TRBV2, the J gene TRBJ2-7; 8 bases agree with TRBD2. V was pared by 7 bases and J by 6 bases, with 5 bases of the junction left unmatched. Per the germline V gene, CDR1 is SNHLY and CDR2 is FYNNEI. The CDR3 is made up of 12 amino acids. The CDR3 reads CASTGLAGEQYF. The CDR3 DNA is TGTGCCAGCACCGGACTAGCAGGCGAGCAGTACTTC.

The chain uses TRBV7-9 and TRBJ1-2; the D gene is possibly TRBD1 (5 bases). The germline V gene has CDR1 SEHNR and CDR2 FQNEAQ (reference sequence). The CDR3 runs 15 residues. V dropped 0 bases and J dropped 7 bases, with 15 bases sitting between them. As DNA, the CDR3 is TGTGCCAGCAGCTTAGCGCTTCAGGACAAGGTTGGCTACACCTTC. Amino acids: CASSLALQDKVGYTF.

The CDR3 DNA reads TGTGCCACCTATACTCTAGGAAATGGCTACACCTTC. It encodes CATYTLGNGYTF. The rearrangement links TRBV19 to TRBJ1-2, with D hard to call. The CDR3 totals 12 residues. Trimming shortened V by 10 bases and J by 6 bases, and 15 bases separated the two germline ends. The germline gives CDR1 LNHDA, CDR2 SQIVND (reference sequence).

The chain couples TRBV6-4 to TRBJ2-6; the D gene is possibly TRBD1 (5 bases). V was pared by 6 bases and J by 3 bases, with 12 bases between. The germline V gene encodes CDR1 MRHNA and CDR2 SNTAGT. CDR3 length: 15 residues. This CDR3 reads CASSIQDGGANVLTF. CDR3 in DNA: TGTGCCAGCAGCATACAGGACGGTGGGGCCAACGTCCTGACTTTC.

The chain recombines TRBV29-1 with TRBJ2-2; a possible D gene is TRBD2 (6 bases). Germline V lookup: CDR1 SQVTM, CDR2 ANQGSEA. The germline V and J ends were trimmed by 0 bases and 5 bases, with 19 bases remaining between them. This CDR3 spans 17 amino acids. The CDR3 region is CSVEDLGSGVRTGELFF. CDR3 sequence (DNA): TGCAGCGTTGAAGATTTGGGTTCGGGGGTGAGGACCGGGGAGCTGTTTTTT.

The chain combines TRBV29-1 with TRBJ2-1; tentative D call: TRBD1 (6 bases). CDR3 length: 12 residues. Trimming removed 3 bases at V and 9 bases at J, with 12 bases between. The V gene's germline CDR1 is SQVTM and CDR2 ANQGSEA. CDR3 in amino acids: CSVEVTRGEQFF. CDR3 in DNA: TGCAGCGTTGAGGTGACCAGGGGTGAGCAGTTCTTC.

The chain recombines TRBV7-6 with TRBJ1-2; 11 positions agree with TRBD1. Germline assignment: CDR1 SGHVS and CDR2 FNYEAQ. V trimming: 0 bases; J trimming: 5 bases; junction bases outside the gene matches: 5. The length of the CDR3 is 16 residues. The CDR3 sequence: CASSLAGTGGEYGYTF. The CDR3 DNA is TGTGCCAGCAGCTTAGCCGGGACAGGGGGGGAATATGGCTACACCTTC.

The chain recombines TRBV27 with TRBJ2-7, with D unclear. With 8 bases removed from V and 0 bases from J, the gap between germline ends came to 14 bases. Germline V CDR1 and CDR2: MNHEY, SMNVEV (reference sequence). The CDR3 totals 14 residues. The CDR3 spells CASAGRLSSYEQYF. The CDR3 nucleotides are TGTGCCAGCGCCGGCAGGCTAAGCTCCTACGAGCAGTACTTC.

This chain connects TRBV7-9 to TRBJ1-3, with D possibly matching TRBD1 (5 bases). The ends were cut back, 1 base at V and 4 bases at J, with 17 bases in the middle. Looked up from germline, CDR1 is SEHNR and CDR2 is FQNEAQ (reference sequence). The CDR3 is 17 amino acids. The chain's CDR3 is CASSLGVGGSAGNTIYF. In nucleotides, the CDR3 is TGTGCCAGCAGCTTAGGTGTGGGGGGTTCAGCCGGAAACACCATATATTTT.

A remark on this clone: The same CDR3 arises from other DNA sequences in this sample as well. The chain couples TRBV2 to TRBJ1-1, with D hard to call. V lost 6 bases and J lost 3, with 14 bases in between. Looked up from germline, CDR1 is SNHLY and CDR2 is FYNNEI. The length of the CDR3 is 14 residues. The CDR3 reads CASSDPTGYTEAFF. The CDR3 DNA follows: TGTGCCAGCAGCGACCCTACGGGGTACACTGAAGCTTTCTTT.

This chain joins TRBV18 and TRBJ1-3; D is possibly TRBD1 (6 bases). Deletions cut 5 bases from V and 7 bases from J, with 12 bases between. This CDR3 spans 13 amino acids. Germline V lookup: CDR1 KGHSH, CDR2 LQKENI. The CDR3 loop is CASSRGGANTIYF. The CDR3 DNA reads as TGTGCCAGCTCAAGGGGGGGCGCGAACACCATATATTTT.

The chain uses TRBV19 and TRBJ2-3, with TRBD2 as a possible D gene (5 bases). Trimming took 1 base from V and 2 from J, leaving 7 bases between them. The CDR3 is made up of 14 amino acids. Germline-derived CDR1 and CDR2 are LNHDA and SQIVND (reference sequence). The CDR3 spells CASSIGLATDTQYF. Written as DNA, the CDR3 is TGTGCCAGTAGTATAGGGCTAGCCACAGATACGCAGTATTTT.

This clone was recorded only once. This chain joins TRBV4-1 and TRBJ2-3; 10 bases line up with TRBD1. Trimming took 0 bases from V and 7 from J; bases not matched to a gene: 10. The CDR3 covers 17 residues. Germline V gene sequence: CDR1 MGHRA, CDR2 YSYEKL. The chain's CDR3 is CASSQDHETGGMNTQYF. As DNA, the CDR3 is TGCGCCAGCAGCCAAGATCACGAGACAGGGGGCATGAATACGCAGTATTTT.

This sequence joins TRBV7-8 and TRBJ2-5; perhaps TRBD2 as D (5 bases). The J call is doubtful: the DNA matches TRBJ2-7 better. The length of the CDR3 is 15 residues. The germline gives CDR1 SGHVS, CDR2 FQNEAQ. In DNA form, the CDR3 reads TGTGCCAGCAGCTTAGCGCTTGCGGGCTCCTACGAGCAGTACTTC. Translating gives CASSLALAGSYEQYF.

The chain combines TRBV27 with TRBJ1-1; 7 nucleotides align to TRBD1. The CDR3 spans 15 residues. Trimming cost V 6 bases and J 8 bases; bases outside gene matches: 15. Germline lookup yields CDR1 MNHEY and CDR2 SMNVEV (reference sequence). The DNA of the CDR3 is TGTGCCAGCAGGTTACGGGACAGTTCTGGGGCAGAAGCTTTCTTT. It specifies CASRLRDSSGAEAFF.

Only a few counts were recorded for this clone. V and J are TRBV10-3 and TRBJ2-7; a weak D match, TRBD2 (5 bases). Trimming pared 4 bases from V and 0 bases from J, leaving 16 bases between. The V gene's germline CDR1 is ENHRY and CDR2 SYGVKD. The CDR3 consists of 16 residues. CDR3 amino acids: CAISGSGTPSSYEQYF. The CDR3 DNA is TGTGCCATCAGTGGAAGCGGAACGCCAAGCTCCTACGAGCAGTACTTC.

This chain links TRBV7-9 with TRBJ1-5; 7 bases match TRBD1. V shed 4 bases, J shed 6 bases, and the junction held 3 bases outside the gene matches. This CDR3 is built from 13 residues. Germline CDR1 and CDR2: SEHNR and FQNEAQ (reference sequence). In nucleotides, the CDR3 is TGTGCCAGCAGCTCGACAGGGAGTCAGCCCCAGCATTTT. Encoded protein: CASSSTGSQPQHF.

V usage is TRBV7-8 and J usage is TRBJ2-7; no reliable D call. Matching the DNA end better, TRBJ2-1 makes the J call doubtful. The germline V gene encodes CDR1 SGHVS and CDR2 FQNEAQ. The CDR3 is made up of 16 amino acids. The CDR3 loop reads CASSFSSGGTYNEQFF. The CDR3 region has the DNA TGTGCCAGCAGCTTCTCCTCAGGTGGCACCTACAATGAGCAGTTCTTC.

The chain is built from TRBV27 and TRBJ1-6; no firm D call. V was clipped by 7 bases and J by 3 bases, with 10 bases between them. The CDR3 length is 14 residues. Germline CDR1 is MNHEY and CDR2 is SMNVEV (reference sequence). Written as DNA, the CDR3 is TGTGCCAGCACCCGCGAGGGCTATAATTCACCCCTCCACTTT. It encodes CASTREGYNSPLHF.

The chain is built from TRBV18 and TRBJ2-2; D may be TRBD1 (5 bases). The CDR3 covers 14 residues. Germline values: CDR1 KGHSH, CDR2 LQKENI. V shed 6 bases and J shed 2 bases, with 10 bases lying between them. CDR3: CASSLQGNTGELFF. CDR3 sequence (DNA): TGTGCCAGCTCCCTTCAGGGAAACACCGGGGAGCTGTTTTTT.

This chain connects TRBV4-2 to TRBJ1-2; 7 positions match TRBD1. The trim removed 3 bases at V and 8 bases at J, leaving 9 bases unmatched. The germline gives CDR1 LGHNA, CDR2 YNFKEQ. CDR3 length: 14 residues. The CDR3 loop reads CASSHGQVALGYTF. CDR3 bases: TGTGCCAGCAGCCACGGACAGGTTGCATTGGGCTACACCTTC.

The chain joins TRBV4-1 to TRBJ1-5; tentatively, D is TRBD1 (6 bases). Germline loops: CDR1 MGHRA, CDR2 YSYEKL. This CDR3 is 16 amino acids long. Trimming removed 2 bases at V and 5 bases at J, with 16 bases between. Here the CDR3 DNA reads TGCGCCAGCAGCCAATCCCGGGGGGCGCCAGATCAGCCCCAGCATTTT. This sequence encodes CASSQSRGAPDQPQHF.

The chain uses TRBV6-1 and TRBJ1-1; D is unresolved. From germline, CDR1 is MNHNS and CDR2 SASEGT. V dropped 4 bases and J dropped 0 bases, with 9 bases sitting between them. The CDR3 spans 14 residues. The CDR3 region is CASSAATMNTEAFF. The CDR3 DNA reads as TGTGCCAGCAGTGCCGCCACAATGAACACTGAAGCTTTCTTT.

This clone was found once. The chain combines TRBV27 with TRBJ1-2, with D possibly matching TRBD1 (5 bases). Germline V lookup: CDR1 MNHEY, CDR2 SMNVEV (reference sequence). V was trimmed by 2 bases and J by 7 bases, leaving 17 bases between them. This CDR3 spans 15 amino acids. The CDR3 is CASSLAGRGVGGYTF. The CDR3 DNA is TGTGCCAGCAGTTTAGCGGGGCGGGGGGTTGGTGGCTACACCTTC.